This TCR beta chain was obtained from a study of cytomegalovirus exposure and HLA in healthy donors. This clone was recorded once. Its antigen is not known. The germline V gene has CDR1 SGHRS and CDR2 YFSETQ. Trimming at V came to 4 bases and at J to 4 bases, leaving 3 bases not matched to a gene. The CDR3 spans 14 residues. Whole-study findings and limits: TCR beta sequences reportedly predicted the HLA-A and HLA-B alleles of most subjects accurately.

The PCR made use of 60 Vbeta and 13 Jbeta primers. TCRdb's table, derived via immunoSEQ multiplex PCR, lists solely in-frame clones and lacks some. Of around 99,000 clones listed, approximately 84% are singletons. Material: PBMCs. V gene TRBV5-1 combines with J gene TRBJ1-3; 9 bases are shared with TRBD1. The TCR sequence derives from a man aged 30-40 years in good health and CMV-seronegative. CDR3 in DNA: TGCGCCAGCAGCCTAGGGACAGGGGGAAACACCATATATTTT. Translated: CASSLGTGGNTIYF.